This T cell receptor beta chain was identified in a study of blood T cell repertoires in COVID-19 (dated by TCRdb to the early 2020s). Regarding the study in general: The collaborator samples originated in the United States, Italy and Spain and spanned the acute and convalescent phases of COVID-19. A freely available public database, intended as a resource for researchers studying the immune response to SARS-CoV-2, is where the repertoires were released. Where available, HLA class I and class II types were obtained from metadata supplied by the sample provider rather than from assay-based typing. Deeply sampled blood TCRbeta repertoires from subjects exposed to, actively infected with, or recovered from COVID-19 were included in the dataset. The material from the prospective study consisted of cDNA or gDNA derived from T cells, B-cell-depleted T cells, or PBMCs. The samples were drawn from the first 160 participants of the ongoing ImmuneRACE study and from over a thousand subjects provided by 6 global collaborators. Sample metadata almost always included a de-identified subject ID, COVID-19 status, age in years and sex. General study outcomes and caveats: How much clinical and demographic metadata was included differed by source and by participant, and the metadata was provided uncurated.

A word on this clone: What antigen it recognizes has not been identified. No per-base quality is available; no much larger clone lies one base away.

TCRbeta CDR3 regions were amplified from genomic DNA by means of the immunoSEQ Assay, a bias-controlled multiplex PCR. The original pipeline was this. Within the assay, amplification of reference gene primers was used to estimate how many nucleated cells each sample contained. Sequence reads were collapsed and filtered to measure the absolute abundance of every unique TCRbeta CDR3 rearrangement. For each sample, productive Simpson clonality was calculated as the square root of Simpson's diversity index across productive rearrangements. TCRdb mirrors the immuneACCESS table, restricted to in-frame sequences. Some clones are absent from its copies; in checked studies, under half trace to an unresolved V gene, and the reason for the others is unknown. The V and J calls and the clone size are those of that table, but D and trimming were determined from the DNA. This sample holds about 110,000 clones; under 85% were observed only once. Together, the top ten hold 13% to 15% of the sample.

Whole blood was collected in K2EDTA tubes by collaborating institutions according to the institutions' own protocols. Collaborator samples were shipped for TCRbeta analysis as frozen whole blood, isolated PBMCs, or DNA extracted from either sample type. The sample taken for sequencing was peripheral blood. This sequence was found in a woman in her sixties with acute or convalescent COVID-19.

The CDR3 sequence is CASAQVAGTDTQYF. The DNA sequence reads TGCGCCAGCGCACAAGTAGCGGGGACAGATACGCAGTATTTT. The chain employs TRBV5-1 and TRBJ2-3; TRBD2 aligns with 8 central bases. V has 7 bases trimmed and J has 3 bases trimmed; junction bases matching no gene number 7. The germline V gene provides CDR1 SGHRS and CDR2 YFSETQ. The CDR3, from cysteine to phenylalanine, totals 14 residues. CDR3 DNA only is kept here, 42 bases in frame from base 1. The CDR3, completed at both ends by the reference TRBV5-1 and TRBJ2-3 genes, gives the full variable domain KAGVTQTPRYLIKTRGQQVTLSCSPISGHRSVSWYQQTPGQGLQFLFEYFSETQRNKGNFPGRFSGRQFSNSRSEMNVSTLELGDSALYLCASAQVAGTDTQYFGPGTRLTVL.